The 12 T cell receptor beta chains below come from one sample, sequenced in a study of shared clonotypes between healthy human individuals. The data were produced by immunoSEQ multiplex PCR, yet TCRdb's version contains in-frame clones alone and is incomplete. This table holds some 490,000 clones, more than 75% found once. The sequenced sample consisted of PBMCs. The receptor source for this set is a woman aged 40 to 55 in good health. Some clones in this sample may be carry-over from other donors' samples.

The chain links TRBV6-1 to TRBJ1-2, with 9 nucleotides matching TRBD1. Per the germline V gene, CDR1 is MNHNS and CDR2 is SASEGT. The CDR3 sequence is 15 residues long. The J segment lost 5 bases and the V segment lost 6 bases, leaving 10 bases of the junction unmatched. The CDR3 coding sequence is TGTGCCAGCAGGGACAGGGGACCCCTTGGGTATGGCTACACCTTC. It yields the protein CASRDRGPLGYGYTF.

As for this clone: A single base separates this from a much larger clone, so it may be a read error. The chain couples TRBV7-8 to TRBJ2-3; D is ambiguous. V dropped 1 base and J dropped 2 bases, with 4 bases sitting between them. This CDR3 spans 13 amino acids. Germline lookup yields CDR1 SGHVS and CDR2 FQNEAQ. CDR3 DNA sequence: TGTGCCAGCAGCTTAGGGATCACAGATACGCAGTATTTT. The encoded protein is CASSLGITDTQYF.

This CDR3 reads CASSFIQGEETQYF. The CDR3 bases are TGCGCCAGCAGCTTCATACAGGGGGAAGAGACCCAGTACTTC. The gene calls are TRBV5-1 and TRBJ2-5; 8 bases match TRBD1. Germline-derived CDR1 and CDR2 are SGHRS and YFSETQ. With V trimmed by 2 bases and J by 3 bases, 3 bases remained unmatched. This CDR3 has 14 amino acids.

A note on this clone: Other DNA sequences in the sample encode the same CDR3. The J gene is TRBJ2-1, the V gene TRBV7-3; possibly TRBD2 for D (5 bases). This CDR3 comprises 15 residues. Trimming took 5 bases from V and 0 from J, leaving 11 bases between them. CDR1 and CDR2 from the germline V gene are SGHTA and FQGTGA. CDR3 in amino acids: CASSPPGSSYNEQFF. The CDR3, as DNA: TGTGCCAGCAGCCCCCCGGGGAGCTCCTACAATGAGCAGTTCTTC.

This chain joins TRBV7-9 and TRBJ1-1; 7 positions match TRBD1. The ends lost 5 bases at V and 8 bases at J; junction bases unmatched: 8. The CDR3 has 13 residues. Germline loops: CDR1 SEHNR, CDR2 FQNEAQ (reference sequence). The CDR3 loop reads CASSQQSGQEAFF. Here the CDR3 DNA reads TGTGCCAGCAGCCAACAGTCGGGACAGGAAGCTTTCTTT.

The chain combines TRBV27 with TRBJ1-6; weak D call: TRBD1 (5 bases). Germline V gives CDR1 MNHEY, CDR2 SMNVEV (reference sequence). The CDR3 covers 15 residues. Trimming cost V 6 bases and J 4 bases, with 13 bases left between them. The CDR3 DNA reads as TGTGCCAGCAGCTGGGACCCAGAATATAATTCACCCCTCCACTTT. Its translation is CASSWDPEYNSPLHF.

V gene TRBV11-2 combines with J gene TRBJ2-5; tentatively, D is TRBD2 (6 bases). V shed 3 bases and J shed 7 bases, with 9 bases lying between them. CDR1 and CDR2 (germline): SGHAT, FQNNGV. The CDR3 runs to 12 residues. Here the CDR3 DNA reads TGTGCCAGCAGCTTGGAGGAGGGGACCCAGTACTTC. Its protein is CASSLEEGTQYF.

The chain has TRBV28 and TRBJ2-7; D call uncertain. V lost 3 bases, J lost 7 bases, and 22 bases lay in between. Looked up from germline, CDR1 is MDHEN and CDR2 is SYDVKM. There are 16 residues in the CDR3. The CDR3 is CASSLFGATRYGEQYF. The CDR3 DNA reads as TGTGCCAGCAGTTTGTTCGGCGCCACCCGGTATGGGGAGCAGTACTTC. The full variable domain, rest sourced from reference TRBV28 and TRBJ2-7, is DVKVTQSSRYLVKRTGEKVFLECVQDMDHENMFWYRQDPGLGLRLIYFSYDVKMKEKGDIPEGYSVSREKKERFSLILESASTNQTSMYLCASSLFGATRYGEQYFGPGTRLTVT.

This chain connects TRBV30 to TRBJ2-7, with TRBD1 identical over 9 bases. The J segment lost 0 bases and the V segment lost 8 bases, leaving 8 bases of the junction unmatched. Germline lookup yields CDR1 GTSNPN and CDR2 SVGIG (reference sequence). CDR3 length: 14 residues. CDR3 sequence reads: CAAQTGGSSYEQYF. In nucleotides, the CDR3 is TGTGCCGCCCAGACAGGGGGGAGCTCCTACGAGCAGTACTTC.

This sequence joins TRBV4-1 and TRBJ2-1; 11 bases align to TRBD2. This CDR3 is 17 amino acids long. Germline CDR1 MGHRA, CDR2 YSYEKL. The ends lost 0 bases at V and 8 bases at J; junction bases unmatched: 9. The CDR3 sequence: CASSQEMASGRSDEQFF. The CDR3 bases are TGCGCCAGCAGCCAAGAAATGGCTAGCGGGAGGTCGGATGAGCAGTTCTTC.

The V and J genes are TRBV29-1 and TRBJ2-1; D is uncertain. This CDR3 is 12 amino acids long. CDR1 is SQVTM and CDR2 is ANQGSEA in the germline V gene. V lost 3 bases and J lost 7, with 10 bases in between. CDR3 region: CSVDQAANEQFF. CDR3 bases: TGCAGCGTTGACCAGGCAGCTAATGAGCAGTTCTTC.

Written as DNA, the CDR3 is TGCGCCAGCAGCGCACCAGAGCCCTACGAGCAGTACTTC. Translation gives CASSAPEPYEQYF. The chain joins TRBV4-1 to TRBJ2-5; D unresolved. The J call may be wrong; the DNA end is better matched by TRBJ2-7. Germline V gene sequence: CDR1 MGHRA, CDR2 YSYEKL. This CDR3 comprises 13 residues.